This T cell receptor beta chain appears in the sequencing data of a study of tumor and adjacent non-tumor tissue in lung cancer. General study results and limits: Tumor repertoires had a smaller top 100 clone share than normal lung.

The template was RNA from unsorted bulk tissue. This non-tumor lung sample came from over 3 cm beyond the tumor edge. In the case of this clonotype: Its antigen is unidentified. Mismatch with germline at one junction end may stem from a read error.

TCRbeta libraries were built with three rounds of nested PCR, modified from ARM-PCR. TCRdb re-called the multiplex PCR reads with MiXCR, one entry per CDR3 protein. Of tens of thousands of distinct CDR3 sequences detected, just under 75% appear once; the ten largest clones hold roughly 25%. The receptor's source is a woman aged 60-75 years with non-small cell lung cancer. The sample was distant non-tumor lung tissue.

The CDR3 sequence is CASSLGPRQGNGELSF. CDR3 DNA: TGCGCCAGCAGCTTGGGACCGAGACAGGGAAACGGGGAGCTGTCTTTT. J is TRBJ2-2 and V is TRBV5-1, with 7 bases lining up with TRBD1. The CDR3 contains 16 residues. Germline values: CDR1 SGHRS, CDR2 YFSETQ.